The clone carrying this T cell receptor (beta chain) appeared a few times. The antigen remains undetermined. Since no conserved phenylalanine or tryptophan closes the CDR3, a read error is the likely cause. The limits of the CDR3 on the DNA are not certain, so only TCRdb's listed CDR3 is given. From roughly 390 ng of RNA, a library with molecular barcoded alpha/delta and beta/gamma adaptors was made. One entry per CDR3 protein, called by TCRdb with MiXCR from the reads. Counted here are about 9,200 distinct CDR3 sequences, 16% occurring once; the ten biggest clones make up around a quarter. This record belongs to a study of read filtering for tumor transcriptome and immune sequencing. At the level of the study: R-ISS stage counts were 8 for I, 15 to 20 for II, 7 for III. RNA-seq yielded only roughly 75 to 1273 TCR reads, IR-seq about 4 to 10.27 million.

Every patient had bone marrow sampled while the disease was active. CDR1 and CDR2 from the germline V gene are LNHNV and YYDKDF (reference sequence). The CDR3 has 14 residues if both end residues are counted. Overall study results and limits: IR-seq captured clonotypes deeper and more reliably than RNA-seq.

The sequenced sample was a population of CD138-negative cells sorted from bone marrow. The chain has TRBV15 and TRBJ2-1; the table assigns TRBD2, which was not confirmed against the DNA. The sequence derives from a donor at least 40 years old with multiple myeloma. The CDR3 region is CATALRGRFNERVC.